The clone carrying this T cell receptor (beta chain) has at least ten counts. The data were taken from a study of low-dose radiotherapy and immunotherapy resistance in tumors. Turning to the study itself: Cohort 1 was given 0.5 Gy fractions every 2 weeks, 6.5 Gy in total.

This CDR3 has 15 amino acids. V lost 0 bases to trimming and J lost 6 bases; unmatched junction nucleotides: 5. Germline CDR1 reads ENHRY; CDR2 reads SYGVKD. Covering alpha and beta chains, TRAV- and TRBV-specific primers were used for the first-strand cDNA. TCRs were put through roughly 20 PCR cycles of amplification with Phusion. A constant-region primer and the V-primer adapter served as the primer pair. MiXCR was run by TCRdb on the reads, yielding one entry per CDR3 protein. The sample lists tens of thousands of distinct CDR3 sequences, around a fifth occurring once. Time point reported: after trial treatment. Specified treatment: LDRT plus nivolumab, ipilimumab, low-dose cyclophosphamide and aspirin (RACIN trial).

The V gene is TRBV10-3, the J gene TRBJ1-5; TRBD1 agrees at 7 bases. The sequences come from PBMCs, collected after low-dose radiotherapy plus immunotherapy. This TCR came from a female donor with ovarian cancer. CDR3 nucleotide sequence: TGTGCCATCAGTGAGTCGAACAGGGGTGGTCAGCCCCAGCATTTT. As protein: CAISESNRGGQPQHF.